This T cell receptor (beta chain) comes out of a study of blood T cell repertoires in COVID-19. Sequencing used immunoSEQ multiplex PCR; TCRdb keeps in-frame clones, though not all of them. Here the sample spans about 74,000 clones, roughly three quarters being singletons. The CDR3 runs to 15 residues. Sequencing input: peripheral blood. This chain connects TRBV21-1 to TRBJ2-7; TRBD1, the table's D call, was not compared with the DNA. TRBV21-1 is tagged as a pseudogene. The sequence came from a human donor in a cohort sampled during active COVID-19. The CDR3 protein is CASSKDGRVAYEQYF. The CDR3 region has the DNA TGTGCCAGCAGCAAAGACGGCAGGGTTGCCTACGAGCAGTACTTC.